The clone carrying this T cell receptor beta chain was seen a few times. The CDR3 consists of 16 residues. V lost 6 bases to trimming and J lost 0 bases; unmatched junction nucleotides: 7. Germline loops: CDR1 MNHNY, CDR2 SVGAGI (reference sequence). A second 7 to 11 cycle PCR used barcoded and J-beta primers. TCRdb ran MiXCR on the 5' RACE reads and lists one entry per CDR3 protein. Here the sample spans about 970,000 distinct CDR3 sequences, just over 50% being singletons. This specimen belongs to a study of blood T cells in healthy people across ages. The clonotype comes from an older woman in good health. The sequencing sample was made of blood. J is TRBJ2-1 and V is TRBV6-6; 8 positions agree with TRBD2. CDR3 in amino acids: CASSYAGTSSYNEQFF. CDR3 nucleotides: TGTGCCAGCAGCTACGCCGGGACTAGCTCCTACAATGAGCAGTTCTTC.